Below, 25 T cell receptor beta chains from the same sample are listed, as sequenced in a study of T cell responses to AZD1222 COVID-19 vaccine. This table comes from immunoSEQ multiplex PCR, and its TCRdb copy is limited to in-frame clones, with some not included. There are about 120,000 clones in the sample; approximately 91% occur only once, and roughly 2.4% lies in the top ten. This specimen consisted of peripheral blood, obtained on day 0 of AZD1222 vaccination. The receptor set was obtained from an adult in good health.

The rearrangement joins TRBV6-5 to TRBJ1-5, with TRBD1 identical over 11 bases. J gave up 6 bases and V 10 bases, and 8 bases lay outside the gene matches. CDR3 length equals 14 residues. CDR1 MNHEY and CDR2 SVGAGI come from the germline V gene. CDR3 DNA sequence: TGTGCCATCTCCCGGGACAGGGGGATTCAGCCCCAGCATTTT. It translates to CAISRDRGIQPQHF.

V is TRBV2 and J is TRBJ2-7, with 16 bases fitting TRBD2. After removal of 8 bases from V and 2 bases from J, the junction contained 6 bases not matched to a gene. There are 16 residues in the CDR3. CDR1 is SNHLY, CDR2 FYNNEI, per germline. CDR3 loop: CASGGTSGRVPYEQYF. Written as DNA, the CDR3 is TGTGCCAGCGGAGGGACTAGCGGGAGGGTGCCCTACGAGCAGTACTTC.

The V gene is TRBV28, the J gene TRBJ2-1, with D uncertain. V was clipped by 1 base and J by 4 bases, with 8 bases between them. The germline gives CDR1 MDHEN, CDR2 SYDVKM. There are 14 residues in the CDR3. The CDR3 sequence: CASSLSGVYNEQFF. Written as DNA, the CDR3 is TGTGCCAGCAGTTTATCTGGGGTATACAATGAGCAGTTCTTC.

The chain recombines TRBV11-2 with TRBJ2-1, with TRBD2 matching 10 bases. The germline V gene has CDR1 SGHAT and CDR2 FQNNGV. CDR3 length: 14 amino acids. Unmatched junction bases numbered 7, after V lost 4 bases and J lost 10 bases. The chain's CDR3 is CASSSQLSGGEQFF. The CDR3 DNA follows: TGTGCCAGCAGCTCCCAGCTTAGCGGGGGGGAGCAGTTCTTC.

The count of this clone is one. The chain carries TRBV7-9 and TRBJ1-1; D gene ambiguous. V lost 3 bases to trimming and J lost 5 bases, with 7 bases between them. The CDR3 totals 12 residues. Germline CDR1 reads SEHNR; CDR2 reads FQNEAQ (reference sequence). For the CDR3, the DNA is TGTGCCAGCAGCTTTGGGATGACTGAAGCTTTCTTT. This translates into CASSFGMTEAFF.

The chain uses TRBV5-6 and TRBJ1-4; 8 nucleotides match TRBD1. The CDR3 extends over 14 amino acids. The germline V gene encodes CDR1 SGHDT and CDR2 YYEEEE. Trimming cost V 3 bases and J 7 bases; bases outside gene matches: 5. The CDR3 DNA reads as TGTGCCAGCAGCTCGGGACAGGCGGGTGAAAAACTGTTTTTT. It specifies CASSSGQAGEKLFF. The entire variable domain, with the rest obtained from reference TRBV5-6 and TRBJ1-4, is as follows: DAGVTQSPTHLIKTRGQQVTLRCSPKSGHDTVSWYQQALGQGPQFIFQYYEEEERQRGNFPDRFSGHQFPNYSSELNVNALLLGDSALYLCASSSGQAGEKLFFGSGTQLSVL.

The chain has TRBV27 and TRBJ1-2; 9 nucleotides match TRBD1. V gave up 5 bases and J gave up 8 bases; unmatched junction bases: 12. The CDR3 sequence is 15 residues long. CDR1 MNHEY and CDR2 SMNVEV come from the germline V gene (reference sequence). CDR3 sequence: CASSAGQGRLGGYTF. The CDR3 nucleotides are TGTGCCAGCAGTGCGGGACAGGGACGGTTGGGGGGCTACACCTTC.

The chain carries TRBV28 and TRBJ2-7, with 9 bases aligning to TRBD1. The germline gives CDR1 MDHEN, CDR2 SYDVKM. The CDR3 is made up of 17 amino acids. The V and J ends lost 5 bases and 3 bases, in that order; junction bases with no gene match: 14. This CDR3 is CASSRTGAAMRHYEQYF. The CDR3 bases are TGTGCCAGCAGTCGGACAGGGGCCGCAATGCGGCACTACGAGCAGTACTTC.

The V and J genes are TRBV28 and TRBJ1-2; TRBD1 might be the D (5 bases). This CDR3 has 11 amino acids. Per germline, CDR1 MDHEN and CDR2 SYDVKM. The V end was cut by 10 bases, the J end by 12 bases, with 18 bases between. The CDR3 sequence is CAIRKGVGNTF. The CDR3, as DNA: TGTGCCATCAGGAAAGGGGTGGGAAACACCTTC.

The chain joins TRBV6-1 to TRBJ1-1; a possible D gene is TRBD1 (5 bases). There are 13 residues in the CDR3. From germline, CDR1 is MNHNS and CDR2 SASEGT. The V end lost 2 bases, the J end lost 11 bases, and 15 bases lay between the germline ends. This chain's CDR3 is CASSETPRRDAFF. The CDR3, as DNA: TGTGCCAGCAGTGAAACCCCACGAAGGGACGCTTTCTTT.

This CDR3 is CASSYARTNNIQYF. In nucleotides, the CDR3 is TGTGCCAGCAGTTACGCCCGGACTAATAACATTCAGTACTTC. The rearrangement joins TRBV6-5 to TRBJ2-4, with D tentatively TRBD2 (6 bases). The ends were cut back, 2 bases at V and 7 bases at J, with 12 bases in the middle. This CDR3 is built from 14 residues. Germline lookup yields CDR1 MNHEY and CDR2 SVGAGI.

The chain links TRBV30 to TRBJ1-2; D might be TRBD1 (5 bases). Germline V lookup: CDR1 GTSNPN, CDR2 SVGIG (reference sequence). The CDR3 is 14 amino acids. The V end was cut by 2 bases, the J end by 5 bases, with 15 bases between. As DNA, the CDR3 is TGTGCCTGGAGTCTTGAAGGCAGGGATTATGGCTACACCTTC. Its protein product is CAWSLEGRDYGYTF.

The chain is built from TRBV28 and TRBJ2-7, with 7 positions matching TRBD2. The V gene end was trimmed by 6 bases and the J gene end by 6 bases; junction bases not matched to a gene: 8. The CDR3 runs 13 residues. CDR1 MDHEN and CDR2 SYDVKM come from the germline V gene. CDR3 amino acids: CASRQPRTSEQYF. In nucleotides, the CDR3 is TGTGCCAGCAGGCAGCCTCGGACTAGCGAGCAGTACTTC.

The V call is TRBV5-1, the J call TRBJ1-1, with D hard to call. CDR3 length: 14 amino acids. Trimming left V 2 bases short and J 0 bases short, with 8 bases between. CDR1 and CDR2 from the germline V gene are SGHRS and YFSETQ. The CDR3 sequence is CASSFSPMNTEAFF. DNA for the CDR3: TGCGCCAGCAGCTTTTCCCCCATGAACACTGAAGCTTTCTTT.

Only a few counts were recorded for this clone. The gene calls are TRBV27 and TRBJ1-3, with D perhaps TRBD1 (5 bases). This CDR3 is built from 17 residues. V was shortened by 0 bases and J by 0 bases, with 12 bases between the two germline ends. Germline CDR1 MNHEY, CDR2 SMNVEV (reference sequence). The CDR3 nucleotides are TGTGCCAGCAGTTTATCCGGGATCAGGGCCTCTGGAAACACCATATATTTT. Its translation: CASSLSGIRASGNTIYF.

The gene calls are TRBV5-1 and TRBJ2-3; D is ambiguous. The CDR3 spans 17 residues. The germline V and J ends were trimmed by 1 base and 0 bases, with 15 bases remaining between them. Germline V CDR1 and CDR2: SGHRS, YFSETQ. CDR3 residues: CASSLFQVRASTDTQYF. As DNA, the CDR3 is TGCGCCAGCAGCTTGTTCCAGGTGCGCGCTAGCACAGATACGCAGTATTTT.

This chain links TRBV5-1 with TRBJ1-1; D is unresolved. Between the trimmed V and J ends, which lost 0 bases and 1 base, there was a span of 4 bases. Looked up from germline, CDR1 is SGHRS and CDR2 is YFSETQ. The CDR3 sequence is 13 residues long. The CDR3 here is CASSLETNTEAFF. CDR3 DNA sequence: TGCGCCAGCAGCTTGGAAACGAACACTGAAGCTTTCTTT.

The chain couples TRBV29-1 to TRBJ1-4; tentative D call: TRBD1 (6 bases). CDR1 SQVTM and CDR2 ANQGSEA come from the germline V gene. The CDR3 has 14 amino acids. V shed 3 bases and J shed 14 bases, with 22 bases lying between them. CDR3 loop: CSVEGVGQTGRLFF. CDR3 nucleotides: TGCAGCGTTGAGGGGGTCGGACAGACGGGGCGGCTGTTTTTT. The full variable domain, completed using reference TRBV29-1 and TRBJ1-4, is SAVISQKPSRDICQRGTSLTIQCQVDSQVTMMFWYRQQPGQSLTLIATANQGSEATYESGFVIDKFPISRPNLTFSTLTVSNMSPEDSSIYLCSVEGVGQTGRLFFGSGTQLSVL.

The sample holds one count of this clone. This sequence joins TRBV19 and TRBJ2-7; TRBD2 matches 11 bases. V was clipped by 5 bases and J by 7 bases; unmatched bases: 7. The CDR3 has 14 residues. CDR1 LNHDA and CDR2 SQIVND come from the germline V gene (reference sequence). For the CDR3, the DNA is TGTGCCAGTAGTCGTAGCGGGAGGGCGGGGGAGCAGTACTTC. Translating it yields CASSRSGRAGEQYF.

This chain connects TRBV7-3 to TRBJ2-7; D unresolved. Germline CDR1 SGHTA, CDR2 FQGTGA. This CDR3 is built from 13 residues. The V and J ends lost 0 bases and 6 bases respectively, with 9 bases between them. This chain's CDR3 is CASSLTASSEQYF. DNA for the CDR3: TGTGCCAGCAGCTTAACGGCCAGCTCCGAGCAGTACTTC.

This chain joins TRBV30 and TRBJ1-1; 9 positions agree with TRBD1. CDR3 length: 12 residues. Germline trimming cut 5 bases from V and 5 bases from J; bases unmatched to any gene: 3. Germline V gene lookup returns CDR1 GTSNPN and CDR2 SVGIG (reference sequence). CDR3 bases: TGTGCCTGGGTACAGGGGGCGACTGAAGCTTTCTTT. Its protein product is CAWVQGATEAFF.

This clone was picked up one time. Other DNA variants within this sample encode the same CDR3. The chain has TRBV19 and TRBJ1-3, with a possible D match to TRBD1 (5 bases). The CDR3 is made up of 14 amino acids. The germline CDR1 and CDR2 sequences are LNHDA and SQIVND (reference sequence). V was pared by 4 bases and J by 5 bases, with 12 bases between. CDR3 residues: CASSTQGARNTIYF. Here the CDR3 DNA reads TGTGCCAGTAGTACACAAGGGGCCCGAAACACCATATATTTT.

This chain uses TRBV29-1 with TRBJ1-1; D not resolved. The CDR3 has 13 amino acids. Trimming took 5 bases from V and 0 from J, leaving 10 bases between them. Germline loops: CDR1 SQVTM, CDR2 ANQGSEA. CDR3 protein: CSVKHTMNTEAFF. CDR3 nucleotide sequence: TGCAGCGTTAAACACACAATGAACACTGAAGCTTTCTTT.

The chain employs TRBV24-1 and TRBJ2-1; D is possibly TRBD1 (6 bases). Germline V gives CDR1 KGHDR, CDR2 SFDVKD. V was trimmed by 3 bases and J by 5 bases, leaving 13 bases between them. The CDR3 has 15 amino acids. CDR3 protein: CATSDPGQLNNEQFF. The CDR3 DNA is TGTGCCACCAGTGATCCAGGACAGCTCAACAATGAGCAGTTCTTC.

V and J are TRBV5-1 and TRBJ2-7; D call uncertain. CDR1 and CDR2 from the germline V gene are SGHRS and YFSETQ. The CDR3 extends over 13 amino acids. The V end was cut by 2 bases, the J end by 0 bases, with 6 bases between. DNA of the CDR3: TGCGCCAGCAGCTTCGCGGTCTCCTACGAGCAGTACTTC. Translating it yields CASSFAVSYEQYF.